The rows below give T cell receptor beta chains drawn from one sample of a study of Ad26.COV2.S vaccination and SARS-CoV-2 variants. The table came from immunoSEQ multiplex PCR; TCRdb's copy has only in-frame clones and leaves some out. The table records approximately 420,000 clones, 75% to 90% of them present only once. The sample here was peripheral blood, taken in a trial of Ad26.COV2.S vaccine versus placebo. These receptors were obtained from a person between 18 and 60 years old who received the Ad26.COV2.S COVID-19 vaccine or a placebo. CDR3s include the opening cysteine and the closing phenylalanine or tryptophan. D genes are given only for firm matches. Clone size appears in some rows only: once, few, many, or a class for an expanded clone.

>NA|TRBJ2-1|TRBV27|TRBD2
TGTGCCAGCAGTCCGGGACTAGCGGGGGGGCCGGGTTACAATGAGCAGTTCTTC
CASSPGLAGGPGYNEQFF
>once|TRBJ1-2|TRBV29-1|NA
TGCAGCGTTGAAGAATTCCGGGGGCGCGACTATGGCTACACCTTC
CSVEEFRGRDYGYTF
>NA|TRBJ1-1|TRBV19|NA
TGTGCCAGTAGTGCTAAAGCGTTGGGGAACGCCGCTGAAGCTTTCTTT
CASSAKALGNAAEAFF
>NA|TRBJ1-1|TRBV5-6|NA
TGTGCCAGCAGCTTTAGGGTGGGAGGCACTGAAGCTTTCTTT
CASSFRVGGTEAFF
>NA|TRBJ1-1|TRBV19|NA
TGTGCCAGTAGTATAGATGTCAGTAAAGCTTTCTTT
CASSIDVSKAFF
>NA|TRBJ2-7|TRBV4-2|NA
TGTGCCAGCAGCCAAGTGAATGGCTACGAGCAGTACTTC
CASSQVNGYEQYF
>once|TRBJ2-2|TRBV5-5|NA
TGTGCCAGCAGCCCTGAGTGGGCGTCCGGGGAGCTGTTTTTT
CASSPEWASGELFF
>NA|TRBJ2-2|TRBV10-1|NA
TGCGCCACAGGGACTGAGAACACCGGGGAGCTGTTTTTT
CATGTENTGELFF
>NA|TRBJ2-3|TRBV4-1|NA
TGCGCCAGCAGCCAAGCCGTTCGCGACACAGATACGCAGTATTTT
CASSQAVRDTDTQYF
>NA|TRBJ2-4|TRBV9|NA
TGTGCCAGCAGCACCGGGACAAAGAACATTCAGTACTTC
CASSTGTKNIQYF
>NA|TRBJ1-2|TRBV9|NA
TGTGCCAGCAGCGCCCCGTGGGGCTCCTATGGCTACACCTTC
CASSAPWGSYGYTF
>NA|TRBJ1-6|TRBV7-9|NA
TGTGCCAGCAGCCTCCTAGGGCACTCACCCCTCCACTTT
CASSLLGHSPLHF
>NA|TRBJ1-1|TRBV5-1|NA
TGCGCCAGCAGCTCCGGACAGCCGGGGTCTGAAGCTTTCTTT
CASSSGQPGSEAFF
>NA|TRBJ1-1|TRBV5-1|NA
TGCGCCAGCAGCCCCCGGGCAAGGAACACTGAAGCTTTCTTT
CASSPRARNTEAFF
>NA|TRBJ2-5|TRBV20-1|NA
TGCAGTGCTAGTCACCGGGGAGAGACCCAGTACTTC
CSASHRGETQYF
>NA|TRBJ2-7|TRBV3-1/TRBV3-2|NA
TGTGCCAGCAGCCAAGCTCCTTTGGGAGAGCAGTACTTC
CASSQAPLGEQYF
>NA|TRBJ2-2|TRBV15|TRBD2
TGTGCCACCAGCAGAGGACTAGCGGGTAACACCGGGGAGCTGTTTTTT
CATSRGLAGNTGELFF
>NA|TRBJ1-1|TRBV19|NA
TGTGCCAGTAGTACCCTCCGGACAGACACTGAAGCTTTCTTT
CASSTLRTDTEAFF
>NA|TRBJ1-2|TRBV6-2/TRBV6-3|NA
TGTGCCAGCAGCTCTCAGATGGCGAACTATGGCTACACCTTC
CASSSQMANYGYTF
>NA|TRBJ2-3|TRBV11-3|NA
TGTGCCAGCAGCTTAGGTGGTAGTCAGGATACGCAGTATTTT
CASSLGGSQDTQYF
>NA|TRBJ1-2|TRBV30|TRBD1
TGTGCCTGGGTACTCCCGGGACAGCTAACTCTCGGGTATGGCTACACCTTC
CAWVLPGQLTLGYGYTF
>NA|TRBJ2-7|TRBV19|TRBD1
TGTGCCAGTGGTCTGACAGGGGAACGGCACGAGCAGTACTTC
CASGLTGERHEQYF
>NA|TRBJ1-1|TRBV18|NA
TGTGCCAGCTCGCAATCTGAGCCGACGGGAGGAGGCACTGAAGCTTTCTTT
CASSQSEPTGGGTEAFF
>NA|TRBJ1-2|TRBV4-1|NA
TGCGCCAGCAGCCAAGTAACGGGGACCTATGGCTACACCTTC
CASSQVTGTYGYTF
>NA|TRBJ1-5|TRBV19|TRBD1
TGTGCCAGTAGGGGGTTAGGGGGCTGGAATCAGCCCCAGCATTTT
CASRGLGGWNQPQHF
>NA|TRBJ2-2|TRBV30|NA
TGTGCCTGGAGTTGGGTCTTAAACACCGGGGAGCTGTTTTTT
CAWSWVLNTGELFF
>NA|TRBJ1-2|TRBV13|NA
TGTGCCAGCAGCACCTCTTCCCGACAGGACCGTGGCTATGGCTACACCTTC
CASSTSSRQDRGYGYTF
>few|TRBJ2-3|TRBV11-2|NA
TGTGCCAGCAGCTTAGGGGGTAGCACAGATACGCAGTATTTT
CASSLGGSTDTQYF
>NA|TRBJ2-7|TRBV18|TRBD2
TGTGCCAGCTCACCACAGCGGGGAGGGAACGAGCAGTACTTC
CASSPQRGGNEQYF
>NA|TRBJ1-1|TRBV2|NA
TGTGCCAGCACTCCCGGGGAGGGGGGGATTGCTTTCTTT
CASTPGEGGIAFF
>NA|TRBJ2-2|TRBV5-4|NA
TGTGCCAGCAGCTTGTGGGGCACCGGGGAGCTGTTTTTT
CASSLWGTGELFF
>NA|TRBJ2-3|TRBV2|TRBD1
TGTGCCAGCGTAGGAGGGCCGCAGGGGGCCGGAGATACGCAGTATTTT
CASVGGPQGAGDTQYF
>NA|TRBJ1-4|TRBV3-1/TRBV3-2|TRBD1
TGTGCCAGCAGCACACACAGGGGTAATGAAAAACTGTTTTTT
CASSTHRGNEKLFF
>NA|TRBJ2-7|TRBV9|NA
TGTGCCAGCAGCGGGGGGAGGCCCTACGAGCAGTACTTC
CASSGGRPYEQYF
>once|TRBJ1-1|TRBV3-1/TRBV3-2|NA
TGTGCCAGCAGCCAAGATGGCTGGGCTGAAGCTTTCTTT
CASSQDGWAEAFF
>NA|TRBJ1-4|TRBV6-5|NA
TGTGCCAGCTCCCCCCCAGGCGGGAATGAAAAACTGTTTTTT
CASSPPGGNEKLFF
>NA|TRBJ2-5|TRBV18|NA
TGTGCCAGCTCACCTCCGCTAGGGGCAGGGGTCCAAGAGACCCAGTACTTC
CASSPPLGAGVQETQYF
>NA|TRBJ1-2|TRBV5-1|TRBD1
TGCGCCAACAGCAGAACAGGGGAGGCGGACTATGGCTACACCTTC
CANSRTGEADYGYTF
>NA|TRBJ2-1|TRBV27|NA
TGTGCCACCAAGACTCTATACAATGAGCAGTTCTTC
CATKTLYNEQFF
>NA|TRBJ1-2|TRBV5-1|NA
TGCGCCAGCAGCACTTCCACAGGGATAGCTGGCTACACCTTC
CASSTSTGIAGYTF
>NA|TRBJ1-1|TRBV25-1|NA
TGTGCCAGCAGTGCTGGCTTGATTCAGGAGATGATGAACACTGAAGCTTTCTTT
CASSAGLIQEMMNTEAFF
>NA|TRBJ1-1|TRBV18|NA
TGTGCCAGCTCACTCGGGACGGGGACTGAAGCTTTCTTT
CASSLGTGTEAFF
>NA|TRBJ2-7|TRBV6-5|TRBD1
TGTGCCAGCAGGACGGGACAGGGCAATGTGCAGTACTTC
CASRTGQGNVQYF
>NA|TRBJ2-5|TRBV29-1|NA
TGCAGCGTTGACCGGGGCAGGGAGACCCAGTACTTC
CSVDRGRETQYF
>NA|TRBJ1-1|TRBV27|NA
TGTGCCAGCAGTTCGACTGTGAACACTGAAGCTTTCTTT
CASSSTVNTEAFF
>NA|TRBJ2-2|TRBV19|NA
TGTGCCAGTAGTATTGGTCTTGTGGACACCGGGGAGCTGTTTTTT
CASSIGLVDTGELFF